This is a list of T cell receptor beta chains from one sample in a study of T cells expressing NK-cell markers. TCRdb re-called the 5' RACE reads; one entry per CDR3 protein, DNA not given. There are roughly 380,000 distinct CDR3 sequences in the sample, with 5.2% held by the top ten. The sequenced material came from blood T cells: a sorted CD56 or NKG2C T cell subset, CD4+ or CD8+ T cells, or bulk PBMC T cells (not recorded which). These receptors were obtained from a man aged 18-70 years in good health. CDR3s include the opening cysteine and the closing phenylalanine or tryptophan. The order of the fields is CDR3 protein, J gene, V gene.

CASSLEPGSQPQHF | TRBJ1-5 | TRBV5-1
CASGLVQETVSSYNEQFF | TRBJ2-1 | TRBV12-5
CASSLGWGDYYEQYF | TRBJ2-7 | TRBV5-1
CASSLDRGLRGNEQYF | TRBJ2-7 | TRBV7-2
CATSRARADGGYTF | TRBJ1-2 | TRBV15
CASRYPSQETQYF | TRBJ2-5 | TRBV7-2
CASSKWDGPDEQYF | TRBJ2-7 | TRBV21-1
CATSGSDRADQETQYF | TRBJ2-5 | TRBV24-1
CSASSDGGWGDQYF | TRBJ2-5 | TRBV20-1
CASKGDGGAGSPLHF | TRBJ1-6 | TRBV9
CASSFRGQTDLGYTF | TRBJ1-2 | TRBV27
CSARGGQAQLMNTEAFF | TRBJ1-1 | TRBV20-1
CASSLDPSVTGELFF | TRBJ2-2 | TRBV7-2
CASSLLKNIQYF | TRBJ2-4 | TRBV28
CASSPGGGGVEKLFF | TRBJ1-4 | TRBV28
CASSAPVGSGYEQYF | TRBJ2-7 | TRBV5-1
CSAREAGYHTDTQYF | TRBJ2-3 | TRBV20-1
CASSSGLSASHEQFF | TRBJ2-1 | TRBV5-4
CASSSAGTGVQKLFF | TRBJ1-4 | TRBV6-5
CASSDEWRGNYGYTF | TRBJ1-2 | TRBV10-2
CATSAVGSTGELFF | TRBJ2-2 | TRBV24-1
CASSQGFTGQETQYF | TRBJ2-5 | TRBV3-1
CATSDTGSGANVLTF | TRBJ2-6 | TRBV24-1
CASSRQGLPSGANVLTF | TRBJ2-6 | TRBV6-1
CASTGTGAFYGYTF | TRBJ1-2 | TRBV28
CASRPPLRLNTEAFF | TRBJ1-1 | TRBV9
CASSQDITDREAFF | TRBJ1-1 | TRBV4-2
CASSRDSLPYEQYF | TRBJ2-7 | TRBV18
CATDSFRQGGQETQYF | TRBJ2-5 | TRBV15
CASSSRGSDTNEQFF | TRBJ2-1 | TRBV5-1
CASSFGNADTQYF | TRBJ2-3 | TRBV7-9
CASSRTGSADTQYF | TRBJ2-3 | TRBV7-9
CASSPLGTGHPNYGYTF | TRBJ1-2 | TRBV18
CASSDVMDRGSSYNEQFF | TRBJ2-1 | TRBV6-1
CSARDIGSSGANEQFF | TRBJ2-1 | TRBV20-1
CASSFSGVGTGELFF | TRBJ2-2 | TRBV5-1
CASRAQGEDIQYF | TRBJ2-4 | TRBV6-1
CASSLVVGSTREQYF | TRBJ2-7 | TRBV5-1
CASSSIGFSGGTYEQYF | TRBJ2-7 | TRBV27
CASSARRQGAGELFF | TRBJ2-2 | TRBV7-9
CATSDRAGGPQETQYF | TRBJ2-5 | TRBV24-1